Each of the 12 T cell receptor beta chains below was sequenced from the same sample in a study of T cells in Graves' hyperthyroidism and ophthalmopathy. It was RNA transcripts that yielded the amplified TCR beta CDR3 regions. When the TCR CDR3 underwent first-round RT-PCR, the HTBI primer set was used. One entry per CDR3 protein results from TCRdb running MiXCR on the multiplex PCR reads. The sample consists of about 500,000 distinct CDR3 sequences, roughly 45% of them appearing once. Input material: peripheral blood or thyroid tissue (not recorded which). These receptors originate from an adult woman with Graves' disease, either hyperthyroidism or ophthalmopathy (not recorded which).

This rearrangement joins TRBV19 to TRBJ1-5; 10 bases are shared with TRBD1. J lost 5 bases, V lost 5 bases, and 3 bases had no gene match. From germline, CDR1 is LNHDA and CDR2 SQIVND (reference sequence). CDR3 length equals 14 residues. The CDR3 loop is CASSPTGGYQPQHF. The CDR3 DNA follows: TGTGCCAGTAGTCCGACAGGGGGCTATCAGCCCCAGCATTTT.

The chain carries TRBV7-2 and TRBJ2-2; D is possibly TRBD1 (5 bases). V shed 6 bases and J shed 5 bases, with 13 bases lying between them. From germline, CDR1 is SGHTA and CDR2 FQGNSA. The CDR3 spans 14 residues. The CDR3: CASSPDTPTGELFF. The CDR3 DNA is TGTGCCAGCAGTCCGGACACGCCAACCGGGGAGCTGTTTTTT.

For this clonotype: A much larger clone differs from this one at a single base, so this may be a read error. The chain employs TRBV10-3 and TRBJ1-2; D is unresolved. CDR1 is ENHRY, CDR2 SYGVKD, per germline. V lost 5 bases, J lost 2 bases, and 9 bases lay in between. CDR3 length equals 13 residues. As DNA, the CDR3 is TGTGCCATCAGTTTGTCGGTAAACTATGGCTACACCTTC. Amino acid sequence: CAISLSVNYGYTF.

V gene TRBV29-1 combines with J gene TRBJ2-7; D unclear. V dropped 6 bases and J dropped 1 base, with 10 bases sitting between them. Germline V gene data show CDR1 as SQVTM and CDR2 as ANQGSEA. The CDR3 is 12 residues long. CDR3 in amino acids: CSVWETSYEQYF. CDR3 sequence (DNA): TGCAGCGTGTGGGAAACGTCCTACGAGCAGTACTTC.

The chain recombines TRBV24-1 with TRBJ2-2; 10 bases line up with TRBD1. CDR3 size: 15 residues. Germline V CDR1 and CDR2: KGHDR, SFDVKD. Germline trimming cut 8 bases from V and 6 bases from J; bases unmatched to any gene: 8. The CDR3 region has the DNA TGTGCCACCAAAGAGGGACAGGGGATCTCCGGGGAGCTGTTTTTT. Protein product: CATKEGQGISGELFF.

This clonotype has a count of ten or more. The J gene is TRBJ2-7, the V gene TRBV9; 9 bases are a match to TRBD1. V gave up 5 bases and J gave up 4 bases; unmatched junction bases: 7. The germline V gene has CDR1 SGDLS and CDR2 YYNGEE. The CDR3 length is 14 residues. The CDR3 spells CASSSGTGFYEQYF. The DNA of the CDR3 is TGTGCCAGCAGTTCCGGGACAGGGTTTTACGAGCAGTACTTC. The variable domain in full, with the rest retrieved from reference TRBV9 and TRBJ2-7, is DSGVTQTPKHLITATGQRVTLRCSPRSGDLSVYWYQQSLDQGLQFLIQYYNGEERAKGNILERFSAQQFPDLHSELNLSSLELGDSALYFCASSSGTGFYEQYFGPGTRLTVT.

This clonotype was observed at least ten times. This chain uses TRBV4-1 with TRBJ2-7; D might be TRBD1 (5 bases). V lost 0 bases and J 3 bases, leaving 12 bases between the germline ends. CDR3 length: 15 amino acids. From germline, CDR1 is MGHRA and CDR2 YSYEKL. The DNA for the CDR3 is TGCGCCAGCAGCCAAGATCGGCAGGGCCGCTACGAGCAGTACTTC. Residues: CASSQDRQGRYEQYF.

The chain joins TRBV5-1 to TRBJ2-5, with D unresolved. Germline V gene lookup returns CDR1 SGHRS and CDR2 YFSETQ. Trimming pared 4 bases from V and 5 bases from J, leaving 15 bases between. The CDR3 covers 14 residues. The DNA for the CDR3 is TGCGCCAGCAGCACGGGCCAAACACGGGAGACCCAGTACTTC. It codes for CASSTGQTRETQYF. Based on the CDR3 plus reference TRBV5-1 and TRBJ2-5, the full variable domain is KAGVTQTPRYLIKTRGQQVTLSCSPISGHRSVSWYQQTPGQGLQFLFEYFSETQRNKGNFPGRFSGRQFSNSRSEMNVSTLELGDSALYLCASSTGQTRETQYFGPGTRLLVL.

The chain couples TRBV2 to TRBJ2-5; weak D call: TRBD1 (6 bases). This CDR3 is built from 13 residues. Trimming shortened V by 5 bases and J by 5 bases, and 12 bases separated the two germline ends. Germline V lookup: CDR1 SNHLY, CDR2 FYNNEI. The DNA for the CDR3 is TGTGCCAGCAGTACAGGGATCGGGGAGACCCAGTACTTC. This encodes CASSTGIGETQYF.

This chain connects TRBV13 to TRBJ1-1; 10 positions agree with TRBD1. The trim removed 3 bases at V and 11 bases at J, leaving 9 bases unmatched. The length of the CDR3 is 14 residues. CDR1 is PRHDT, CDR2 FYEKMQ, per germline (reference sequence). The CDR3 spells CASSFSTGGLNAFF. The CDR3 region has the DNA TGTGCCAGCAGCTTCTCGACAGGGGGCCTGAACGCTTTCTTT.

The V gene is TRBV20-1, the J gene TRBJ2-5; D gene unclear. This CDR3 has 12 amino acids. The V gene's germline CDR1 is DFQATT and CDR2 SNEGSKA (reference sequence). V was pared by 2 bases and J by 5 bases, with 9 bases between. CDR3 amino acids: CSARLEVETQYF. In nucleotides, the CDR3 is TGCAGTGCTAGACTTGAGGTGGAGACCCAGTACTTC.

As for this clonotype: This clone may be a read error of a much larger clone one base away. CDR3 sequence (DNA): TGCAGTGCACGGACTAGCGGGAGGGCCCCCTACGAGCAGTACTTC. It translates to CSARTSGRAPYEQYF. This rearrangement joins TRBV20-1 to TRBJ2-7; 15 nucleotides align to TRBD2. This CDR3 is 15 amino acids long. V lost 6 bases and J lost 2; bases outside the gene matches: 5. The germline gives CDR1 DFQATT, CDR2 SNEGSKA (reference sequence).